The 5 T cell receptor beta chains in this list originate from one sample, sequenced in a study of blood T cell repertoires in COVID-19. Data came from immunoSEQ multiplex PCR; TCRdb stores just in-frame clones and leaves some out. The sample has approximately 100,000 clones, about 90% seen once. The sequencing input was peripheral blood. These receptor sequences come from a human donor in a cohort sampled during active COVID-19.

The chain combines TRBV7-8 with TRBJ2-2, with a tentative D call TRBD1 (5 bases). This CDR3 spans 16 amino acids. Trimming stripped 6 bases from V and 0 bases from J, with 14 bases between. Germline V CDR1 and CDR2: SGHVS, FQNEAQ. The CDR3 is CASSLIARANTGELFF. CDR3 bases: TGTGCCAGCAGTTTAATAGCCAGGGCGAACACCGGGGAGCTGTTTTTT.

The chain employs TRBV7-2 and TRBJ2-7, with 10 nucleotides matching TRBD2. CDR3 length: 14 residues. CDR1 is SGHTA, CDR2 FQGNSA, per germline. Losses at the gene ends were 4 bases for V and 0 bases for J; bases not matched to a gene: 0. The CDR3, as DNA: TGTGCCAGCAGCTGGACTAGCGGCTCCTACGAGCAGTACTTC. Amino acids: CASSWTSGSYEQYF. The variable domain in full, with the rest retrieved from reference TRBV7-2 and TRBJ2-7, is GAGVSQSPSNKVTEKGKDVELRCDPISGHTALYWYRQSLGQGLEFLIYFQGNSAPDKSGLPSDRFSAERTGGSVSTLTIQRTQQEDSAVYLCASSWTSGSYEQYFGPGTRLTVT.

V usage is TRBV9 and J usage is TRBJ2-5; D perhaps matches TRBD1 (5 bases). CDR1 and CDR2 from the germline V gene are SGDLS and YYNGEE. The V end lost 3 bases, the J end lost 4 bases, and 16 bases lay between the germline ends. The CDR3 loop spans 15 amino acids. CDR3 in DNA: TGTGCCAGCAGCGCGCAGATTCAGGGCGGAGAGACCCAGTACTTC. Its protein product is CASSAQIQGGETQYF.

This chain uses TRBV21-1 with TRBJ1-1. TRBV21-1 is an annotated pseudogene. The CDR3 length is 15 residues. CDR3: CASSKGGIMNTEAFF. The CDR3 bases are TGTGCCAGCAGCAAAGGAGGCATTATGAACACTGAAGCTTTCTTT.

The V gene is TRBV7-6, the J gene TRBJ1-1; TRBD1 aligns across 7 bases. The CDR3 consists of 13 residues. V lost 5 bases and J lost 1; bases outside the gene matches: 1. The V gene's germline CDR1 is SGHVS and CDR2 FNYEAQ. The DNA of the CDR3 is TGTGCCAGCAGCGCAGGGGGGAACACTGAAGCTTTCTTT. Its translation: CASSAGGNTEAFF.